This T cell receptor beta chain is drawn from a study of identical twins. Study outcomes and limitations: Whereas memory repertoires showed no such difference, abundant cord blood beta clonotypes carried fewer insertions. Compared with unrelated sharing, twin-shared out-of-frame alpha sequences had more low-probability sequences.

A remark on this clonotype: The antigen is undetermined.

This CDR3 region has 13 residues. With 6 bases removed from V and 2 bases from J, the gap between germline ends came to 5 bases. Germline V gives CDR1 MNHEY, CDR2 SMNVEV (reference sequence). There were only healthy Caucasians among the donors. A universal primer site was incorporated via template switching, and the cDNA contained unique molecular identifiers. Using its own MiXCR run on the 5' RACE reads, TCRdb lists one record per CDR3 protein. The table includes 350,000 or so distinct CDR3 sequences, about 9% detected once. This receptor was taken from a woman in her forties or fifties in good health. The gene calls are TRBV27 and TRBJ2-6; D is unresolved. The source material was naive T cells sorted from blood. CDR3 in amino acids: CASRTTGANVLTF. The CDR3 DNA is TGTGCCAGCAGGACGACTGGGGCCAACGTCCTGACTTTC.